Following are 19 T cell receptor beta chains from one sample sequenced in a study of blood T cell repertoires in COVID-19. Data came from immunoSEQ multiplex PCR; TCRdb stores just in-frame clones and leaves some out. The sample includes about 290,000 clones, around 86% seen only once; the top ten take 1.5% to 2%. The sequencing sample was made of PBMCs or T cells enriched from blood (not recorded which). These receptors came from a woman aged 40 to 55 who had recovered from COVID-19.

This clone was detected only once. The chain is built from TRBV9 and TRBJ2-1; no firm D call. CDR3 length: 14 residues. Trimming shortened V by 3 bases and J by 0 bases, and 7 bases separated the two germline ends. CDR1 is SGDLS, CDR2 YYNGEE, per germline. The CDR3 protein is CASSALSSYNEQFF. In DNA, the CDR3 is TGTGCCAGCAGCGCCCTCAGCTCCTACAATGAGCAGTTCTTC.

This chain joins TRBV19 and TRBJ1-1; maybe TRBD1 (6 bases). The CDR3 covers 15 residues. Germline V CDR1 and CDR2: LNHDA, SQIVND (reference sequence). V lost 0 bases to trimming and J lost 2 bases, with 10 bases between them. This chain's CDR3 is CASSIEGHLNTEAFF. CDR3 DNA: TGTGCCAGTAGTATAGAGGGACATCTTAACACTGAAGCTTTCTTT.

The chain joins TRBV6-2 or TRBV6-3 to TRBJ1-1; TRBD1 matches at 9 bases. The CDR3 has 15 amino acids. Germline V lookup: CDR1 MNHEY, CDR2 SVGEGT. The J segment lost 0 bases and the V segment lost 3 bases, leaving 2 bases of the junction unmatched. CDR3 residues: CASSYNRGLNTEAFF. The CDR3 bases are TGTGCCAGCAGTTATAACAGGGGGCTGAACACTGAAGCTTTCTTT.

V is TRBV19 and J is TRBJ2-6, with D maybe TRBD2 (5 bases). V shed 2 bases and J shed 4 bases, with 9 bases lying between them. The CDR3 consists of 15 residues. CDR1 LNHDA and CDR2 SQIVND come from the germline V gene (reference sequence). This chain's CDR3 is CASSIPGSGANVLTF. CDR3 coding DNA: TGTGCCAGTAGTATACCGGGATCGGGGGCCAACGTCCTGACTTTC.

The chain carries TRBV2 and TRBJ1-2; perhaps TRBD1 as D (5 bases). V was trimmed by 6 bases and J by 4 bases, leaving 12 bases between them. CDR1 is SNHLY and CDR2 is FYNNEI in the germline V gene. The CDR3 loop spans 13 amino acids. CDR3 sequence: CASRFGHPYGYTF. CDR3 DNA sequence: TGTGCCAGCAGATTCGGACACCCCTATGGCTACACCTTC.

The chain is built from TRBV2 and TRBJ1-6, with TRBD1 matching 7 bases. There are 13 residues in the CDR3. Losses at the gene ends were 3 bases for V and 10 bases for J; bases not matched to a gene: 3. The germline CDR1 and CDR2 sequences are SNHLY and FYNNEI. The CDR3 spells CASSDRGSSPLHF. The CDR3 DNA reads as TGTGCCAGCAGTGACAGGGGGAGCTCACCCCTCCACTTT.

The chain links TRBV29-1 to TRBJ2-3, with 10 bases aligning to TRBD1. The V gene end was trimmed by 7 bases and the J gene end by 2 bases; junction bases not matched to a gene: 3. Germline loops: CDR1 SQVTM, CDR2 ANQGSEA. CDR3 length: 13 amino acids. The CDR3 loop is CSAGTGATDTQYF. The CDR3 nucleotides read TGCAGCGCCGGGACAGGGGCCACAGATACGCAGTATTTT.

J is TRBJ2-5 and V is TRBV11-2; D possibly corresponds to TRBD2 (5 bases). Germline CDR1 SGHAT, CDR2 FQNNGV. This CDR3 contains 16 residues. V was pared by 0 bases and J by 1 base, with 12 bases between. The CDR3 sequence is CASSLEGAVFQETQYF. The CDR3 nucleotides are TGTGCCAGCAGCTTAGAGGGAGCGGTCTTCCAAGAGACCCAGTACTTC.

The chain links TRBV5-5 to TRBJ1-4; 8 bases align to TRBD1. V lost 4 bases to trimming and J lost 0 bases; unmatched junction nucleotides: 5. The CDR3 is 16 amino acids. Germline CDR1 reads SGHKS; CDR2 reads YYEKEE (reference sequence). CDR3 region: CASSLDRVATNEKLFF. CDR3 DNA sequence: TGTGCCAGCAGCCTGGACAGGGTTGCAACTAATGAAAAACTGTTTTTT.

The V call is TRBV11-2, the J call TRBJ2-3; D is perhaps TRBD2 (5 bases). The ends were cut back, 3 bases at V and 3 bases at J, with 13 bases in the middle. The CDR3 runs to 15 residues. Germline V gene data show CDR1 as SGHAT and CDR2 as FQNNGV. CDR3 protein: CASSLEVTMTDTQYF. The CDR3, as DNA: TGTGCCAGCAGCTTGGAGGTGACAATGACAGATACGCAGTATTTT.

The CDR3 sequence: CASSLHGGLAGHGEQYF. The CDR3 region has the DNA TGTGCCAGCAGCCTACACGGGGGACTAGCGGGACACGGCGAGCAGTACTTC. This chain uses TRBV4-2 with TRBJ2-7; 13 bases align to TRBD2. V gave up 4 bases and J gave up 6 bases; unmatched junction bases: 12. CDR3 length equals 17 residues. Per germline, CDR1 LGHNA and CDR2 YNFKEQ.

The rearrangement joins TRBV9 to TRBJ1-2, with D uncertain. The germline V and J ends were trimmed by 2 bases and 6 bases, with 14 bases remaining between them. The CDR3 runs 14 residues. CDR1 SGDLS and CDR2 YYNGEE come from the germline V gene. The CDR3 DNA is TGTGCCAGCAGCGTCGACACCGGATCCAATGGCTACACCTTC. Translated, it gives CASSVDTGSNGYTF.

The CDR3 reads CASSATQQGVGYGYTF. CDR3 nucleotide sequence: TGTGCCAGCAGTGCCACCCAACAGGGGGTAGGCTATGGCTACACCTTC. J is TRBJ1-2 and V is TRBV27; TRBD1 aligns across 8 bases. V lost 5 bases to trimming and J lost 4 bases; unmatched junction nucleotides: 12. In germline, CDR1 is MNHEY, CDR2 SMNVEV (reference sequence). CDR3 length: 16 amino acids.

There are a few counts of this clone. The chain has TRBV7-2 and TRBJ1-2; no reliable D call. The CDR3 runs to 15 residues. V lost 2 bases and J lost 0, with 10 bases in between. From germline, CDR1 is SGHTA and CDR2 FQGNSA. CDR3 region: CASSLNSAANYGYTF. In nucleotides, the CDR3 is TGTGCCAGCAGCTTAAATTCCGCAGCTAACTATGGCTACACCTTC.

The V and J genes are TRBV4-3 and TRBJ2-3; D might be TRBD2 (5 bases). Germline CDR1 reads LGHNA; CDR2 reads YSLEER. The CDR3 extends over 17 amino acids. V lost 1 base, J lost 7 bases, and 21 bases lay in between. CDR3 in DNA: TGCGCCAGCAGCCAAGGGCTAGGGAGTGGGAGCGGATATACGCAGTATTTT. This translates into CASSQGLGSGSGYTQYF.

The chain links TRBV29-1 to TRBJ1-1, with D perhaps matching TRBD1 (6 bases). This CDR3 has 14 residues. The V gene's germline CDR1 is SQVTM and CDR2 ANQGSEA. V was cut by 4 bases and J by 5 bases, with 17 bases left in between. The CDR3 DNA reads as TGCAGCGTTGTTAGGGGGGGCGCGGGGACTGAAGCTTTCTTT. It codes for CSVVRGGAGTEAFF.

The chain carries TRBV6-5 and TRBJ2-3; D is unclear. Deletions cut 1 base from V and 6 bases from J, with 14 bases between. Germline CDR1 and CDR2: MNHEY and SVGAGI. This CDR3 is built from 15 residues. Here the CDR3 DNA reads TGTGCCAGCAGTTACTTACAGACCGCATTTGATACGCAGTATTTT. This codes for CASSYLQTAFDTQYF.

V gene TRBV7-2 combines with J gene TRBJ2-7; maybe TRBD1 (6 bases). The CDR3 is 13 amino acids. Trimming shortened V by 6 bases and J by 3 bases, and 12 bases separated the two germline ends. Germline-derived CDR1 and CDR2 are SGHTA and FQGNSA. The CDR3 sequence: CASRGQGGYEQYF. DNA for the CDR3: TGTGCCAGCAGGGGACAAGGAGGCTACGAGCAGTACTTC.

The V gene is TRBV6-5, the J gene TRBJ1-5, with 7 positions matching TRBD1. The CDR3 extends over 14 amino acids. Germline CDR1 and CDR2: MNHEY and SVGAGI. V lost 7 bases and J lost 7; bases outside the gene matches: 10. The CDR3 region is CASIKDRLEQPQHF. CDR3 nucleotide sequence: TGTGCCAGCATTAAGGACAGGCTGGAACAGCCCCAGCATTTT.